The sequence of this TCR beta chain was determined in a study of blood T cell repertoires in COVID-19. In the source study's methods: By means of reference gene primer amplification, nucleated cell counts were estimated. Only in-frame clones appear in the TCRdb table, and some are missing; sequencing was by immunoSEQ multiplex PCR. V and J calls and clone size are as listed in that table; D and trimming were resolved from the DNA. This table has tens of thousands of clones, approximately 78% appearing once. Germline V lookup: CDR1 MNHNY, CDR2 SVGAGI (reference sequence). The CDR3 spans 12 residues. The V and J ends lost 8 bases and 3 bases respectively, with 10 bases between them.

The V call is TRBV6-6, the J call TRBJ1-1, with D hard to call. The sequenced sample consisted of peripheral blood. This receptor was obtained from a human donor with acute or convalescent COVID-19. The donor label of this sample is uncertain. CDR3: CASRDLDTEAFF. DNA for the CDR3: TGTGCCAGCCGAGACTTGGACACTGAAGCTTTCTTT.